This TCR beta chain was sequenced in a study of blood T cell repertoires in COVID-19. Study information: T cells, B-cell-depleted T cells, or PBMCs provided the cDNA or gDNA that served as material.

In its sample, this clone was seen once. Those enrolled in Seattle joined during active infection and were followed longitudinally afterward. In the source study's methods: Estimation of nucleated cell counts was performed using reference gene primer amplification. Data came from immunoSEQ multiplex PCR; TCRdb stores just in-frame clones and leaves some out. Clone size and the V and J calls come from that table; the DNA yielded D and trimming. The sample contains about 170,000 clones, approximately 80% of which appear only once. The receptor was isolated from an elderly woman with COVID-19, enrolled during active disease. Material for sequencing was peripheral blood.

For the CDR3, the DNA is TGTGCCAGCAGCTCCGGGACTAGGTTCAATGAGCAGTTCTTC. Protein: CASSSGTRFNEQFF. The chain links TRBV2 to TRBJ2-1, with TRBD2 identical over 8 bases. The trim removed 6 bases at V and 6 bases at J, leaving 7 bases unmatched. The CDR3 is made up of 14 amino acids. Germline CDR1 and CDR2: SNHLY and FYNNEI.